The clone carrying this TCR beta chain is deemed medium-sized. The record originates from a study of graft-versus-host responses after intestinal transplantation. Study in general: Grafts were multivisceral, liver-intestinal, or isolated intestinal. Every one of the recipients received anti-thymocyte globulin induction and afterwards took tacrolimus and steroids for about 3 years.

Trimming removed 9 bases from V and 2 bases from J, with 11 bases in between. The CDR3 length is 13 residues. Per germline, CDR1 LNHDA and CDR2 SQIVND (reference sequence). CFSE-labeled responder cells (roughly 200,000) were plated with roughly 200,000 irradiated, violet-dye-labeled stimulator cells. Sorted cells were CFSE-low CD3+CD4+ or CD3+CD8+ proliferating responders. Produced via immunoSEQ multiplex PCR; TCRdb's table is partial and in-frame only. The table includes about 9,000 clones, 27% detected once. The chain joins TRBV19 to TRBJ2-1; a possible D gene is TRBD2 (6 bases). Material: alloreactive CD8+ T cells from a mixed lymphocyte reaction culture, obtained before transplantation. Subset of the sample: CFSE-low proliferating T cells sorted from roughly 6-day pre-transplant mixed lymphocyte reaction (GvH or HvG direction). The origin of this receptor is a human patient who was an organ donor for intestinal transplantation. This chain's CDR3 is CASSAGTYNEQFF. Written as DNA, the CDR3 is TGTGCCAGCAGCGCGGGGACCTACAATGAGCAGTTCTTC.